Listed here are 5 T cell receptor beta chains from one sample, sequenced in a study of cytotoxic CD8 clonotypes in ibrutinib-treated CLL. Libraries were prepared by immunoSEQ multiplex PCR; TCRdb keeps only in-frame clonotypes and omits some of them. The data show 73,000 or so clones, about 63% seen once. The sample in question was PBMCs, obtained after 12 months of ibrutinib treatment. All receptors come from a human donor with chronic lymphocytic leukemia.

This sequence joins TRBV4-2 and TRBJ1-2; 9 bases line up with TRBD1. Germline CDR1 and CDR2: LGHNA and YNFKEQ. This CDR3 has 16 residues. With V trimmed by 4 bases and J by 6 bases, 12 bases remained unmatched. The CDR3 nucleotides are TGTGCCAGCAGCCGGAGAGCGGGACAGGGTAAGGATGGCTACACCTTC. Protein: CASSRRAGQGKDGYTF.

This chain connects TRBV5-1 to TRBJ1-3; D ambiguous. Germline V gene sequence: CDR1 SGHRS, CDR2 YFSETQ. The CDR3 runs 15 residues. With 0 bases removed from V and 0 bases from J, the gap between germline ends came to 7 bases. The CDR3: CASSLEGNSGNTIYF. The CDR3 bases are TGCGCCAGCAGCTTGGAGGGCAACTCTGGAAACACCATATATTTT.

The chain recombines TRBV27 with TRBJ2-7; TRBD2 aligns across 7 bases. Germline V gene sequence: CDR1 MNHEY, CDR2 SMNVEV (reference sequence). The CDR3 runs 13 residues. V gave up 3 bases and J gave up 5 bases; unmatched junction bases: 4. CDR3 sequence: CASSLGGGDEQYF. The DNA of the CDR3 is TGTGCCAGCAGTTTGGGGGGGGGAGACGAGCAGTACTTC.

The chain uses TRBV10-3 and TRBJ2-5; 7 bases are shared with TRBD1. Unmatched junction bases numbered 4, after V lost 3 bases and J lost 3 bases. The CDR3 is 14 amino acids. Germline V lookup: CDR1 ENHRY, CDR2 SYGVKD. The DNA of the CDR3 is TGTGCCATCAGTGACCACGGGACAGAAGAGACCCAGTACTTC. Amino acids: CAISDHGTEETQYF.

A few counts support this clone. The chain links TRBV15 to TRBJ1-4; D remains ambiguous. Looked up from germline, CDR1 is LNHNV and CDR2 is YYDKDF (reference sequence). V was trimmed by 1 base and J by 8 bases, leaving 8 bases between them. The length of the CDR3 is 13 residues. CDR3 nucleotide sequence: TGTGCCACCAGCAGAGCCGGGAGCGAAAAACTGTTTTTT. Translating it yields CATSRAGSEKLFF.